This T cell receptor (beta chain) was captured in a study of blood T cell repertoires in COVID-19 (dated by TCRdb to between 2020 and 2021). Study-wide context: Collaborator samples came from the United States, Italy and Spain and covered acute and convalescent phases of COVID-19. The material from the prospective study consisted of cDNA or gDNA derived from T cells, B-cell-depleted T cells, or PBMCs. The dataset comprised deeply sampled blood TCRbeta repertoires from subjects exposed to, actively infected with, or recovered from COVID-19. A freely available public database, intended as a resource for researchers studying the immune response to SARS-CoV-2, is where the repertoires were released. Samples were obtained from the ongoing ImmuneRACE study (first 160 participants) and from 1,254 subjects provided by 6 global collaborators. The sample metadata nearly always contained a de-identified subject ID, COVID-19 status, age in years and sex. HLA class I and class II types, where available, came from metadata supplied by the sample provider rather than from assay-based typing.

Broad study findings and their caveats: Clinical and demographic metadata were provided uncurated, with the amount varying by source and participant.

As for this clone: The antigen this receptor binds is unknown. It has no much larger one-base neighbor in the sample; base qualities were not kept.

The CDR3 numbers 15 residues from cysteine through phenylalanine. The DNA shown is the 45-base CDR3, in frame from base 1. V trim: 4 bases; J trim: 1 base; unmatched bases: 7. The CDR1 and CDR2 encoded by the germline V gene are SGDLS and YYNGEE. TCRbeta CDR3 regions were amplified from genomic DNA by means of the immunoSEQ Assay, a bias-controlled multiplex PCR. The paper's processing steps were these. Nucleated cell counts per sample were estimated from amplification of reference gene primers within the assay. Sequence reads were collapsed and filtered to measure the absolute abundance of every unique TCRbeta CDR3 rearrangement. For each sample, productive Simpson clonality was calculated as the square root of Simpson's diversity index over productive rearrangements. TCRdb provides this immuneACCESS table in a form limited to in-frame rearrangements. Some clones are lacking; in checked studies, under half of them reflect an unresolved V gene, and why the rest are absent is not known. The D gene and trimming were derived from the DNA, and the V and J assignments and clone size from that table. The sample records roughly 380,000 clones, about 88% of which are singletons. The ten most abundant clones make up around 3% of the sample.

In the prospective study, participants were 18 to 89 years old, resided in about two dozen geographic areas of the United States, and were enrolled through a virtual design. Cohort assignment in the prospective study relied on participant-reported clinical history from a screening survey and a study questionnaire. ImmuneRACE Cohort 3 recovered participants were defined by two consecutive negative NP/OP PCR tests, healthcare professional clearance, or symptom resolution. In the prospective study, whole blood, serum and a nasopharyngeal or oropharyngeal swab were collected from each participant by mobile phlebotomists. Prospective study participants could optionally give additional blood draws and questionnaires over an approximately two-month period. Before DNA extraction, blood samples from the prospective study were shipped at room temperature or frozen.

Material: PBMCs or T cells enriched from blood (not recorded which). The sequence was obtained from a woman aged 30 to 39 who had recovered from COVID-19. Rearrangement joined TRBV9 to TRBJ1-1; 7 bases in the junction line up with TRBD1. Read as DNA, the sequence is TGTGCCAGCAGCTCAGACAGGGATCGGAACACTGAAGCTTTCTTT. Its product reads: CASSSDRDRNTEAFF.